This TCR beta chain appears in the sequencing data of a study of blood T cell repertoires in COVID-19 (TCRdb year 2020). Study-level background: Collaborator samples came from the United States, Italy and Spain and covered acute and convalescent phases of COVID-19. The samples were drawn from two sources: the first 160 participants of the ongoing ImmuneRACE study, and fewer than 1,500 subjects contributed by 6 global collaborators. A freely available public database, intended as a resource for researchers studying the immune response to SARS-CoV-2, is where the repertoires were released. Where available, HLA class I and class II types were obtained from metadata supplied by the sample provider rather than from assay-based typing. Sample metadata almost always included a de-identified subject ID, COVID-19 status, age in years and sex. Deeply sampled blood TCRbeta repertoires from subjects exposed to, actively infected with, or recovered from COVID-19 were included in the dataset. The prospective study material was composed of cDNA or gDNA derived from T cells, B-cell-depleted T cells, or PBMCs.

The collaborating institutions used their own protocols to collect whole blood in K2EDTA tubes. For TCRbeta analysis, collaborator samples were shipped as frozen whole blood, as isolated PBMCs, or as DNA extracted from either sample type. Of note for this clone: Its antigen target is currently unknown. Per-base qualities were not stored, and no clone one base away is much larger.

On the study overall, not on this receptor specifically: The amount of clinical and demographic metadata varied by source and participant and was provided uncurated.

TCRbeta CDR3 regions were amplified from genomic DNA using the immunoSEQ Assay, a bias-controlled multiplex PCR. As for the authors' bioinformatics: The number of nucleated cells in each sample was estimated from the amplification of reference gene primers within the assay. Sequence reads were collapsed and filtered to measure the absolute abundance of every unique TCRbeta CDR3 rearrangement. Productive Simpson clonality was computed per sample as the square root of Simpson's diversity index over productive rearrangements. TCRdb limited this immuneACCESS table to in-frame rearrangements with V and J called. A share of clones is missing; checked studies link under half to unresolved V genes, and the rest is unexplained. D and trimming come from the DNA, and the V and J calls and clone size come from that table. The sample table shows about 250,000 clones, and 70% to 80% are seen once. The ten largest clones represent around 3.4% of the sample.

This clonotype was obtained from an elderly woman with acute or convalescent COVID-19. Sequencing was done on a sample of peripheral blood.

CDR3 protein: CATGAWGDTEAFF. The DNA sequence follows: TGTGCCACAGGTGCTTGGGGGGACACTGAAGCTTTCTTT. The chain links TRBV27 with TRBJ1-1; the D segment could be TRBD1, given 5 matching bases. V lost 10 bases and J lost 3 bases; the stretch between them is 15 bases long. Taken from cysteine to phenylalanine, the CDR3 has 13 residues. The sequence is cut down to CDR3 DNA, 39 bases in frame from base 1. Per the germline V gene (reference sequence), MNHEY is the CDR1 and SMNVEV is the CDR2.